The sequence of this TCR beta chain was determined in a study of blood T cell repertoires in COVID-19. As for the study in general: The United States, Italy and Spain supplied acute and convalescent COVID-19 samples. Sources were T cells, B-cell-depleted T cells, or PBMCs; the material itself was cDNA or gDNA.

CDR3 size: 14 residues. V dropped 7 bases and J dropped 2 bases, with 15 bases sitting between them. The germline V gene has CDR1 SGHTA and CDR2 FQGTGA. In the original analysis: For nucleated cells, counts were estimated from reference gene primer amplification. Here immunoSEQ multiplex PCR was the method, and the copy in TCRdb shows in-frame clones only, minus some. That table gives V, J and clone size, and the DNA gave D and trimming. The sample shows fewer than 50,000 clones, 75% to 85% of them seen only once. Sequencing used peripheral blood. The source is an elderly man with acute or convalescent COVID-19. This chain links TRBV7-3 with TRBJ2-7, with D possibly matching TRBD1 (6 bases). The CDR3 DNA is TGTGCCAGCACCAAGGCGGACAGTCCCTACGAGCAGTACTTC. Residues: CASTKADSPYEQYF.